This T cell receptor (beta chain) derives from a study of T-cell memory formation after mild COVID-19. The overall study: Clustering of TCRs was largely donor specific. Whole-study results and caveats: Later expanders leaned CD4+, whereas clones that contracted between day 15 and 85 were balanced CD4/CD8. Largely, contracting CD4+ clones fell within CM and EM, and contracting CD8+ clones within EMRA.

V dropped 5 bases and J dropped 5 bases, with 13 bases sitting between them. This CDR3 has 13 amino acids. CDR1 is SGHRS and CDR2 is YFSETQ in the germline V gene. Amplification by 5'RACE using constant-segment primers produced TCR alpha and TCR beta cDNA libraries that carried sample barcodes and UMIs. TCRdb analysed the 5' RACE reads with MiXCR anew, one entry per CDR3 protein. The top ten clones hold 22% of a sample with roughly 250,000 distinct CDR3 sequences, approximately 15% of them seen once. This clonotype has only a few counts. Antigen specificity is unknown. This receptor was identified in a man aged 18 to 30 who had mild COVID-19 (a few samples of this study predate the infection). Cell type and time point are not known. The material sequenced was PBMCs or a T cell subset sorted from them (not recorded which). This chain links TRBV5-1 with TRBJ1-2; no clear D. The CDR3 DNA is TGCGCCAGCAGAAAGGACGTTTGGTATGGCTACACCTTC. This translates into CASRKDVWYGYTF.